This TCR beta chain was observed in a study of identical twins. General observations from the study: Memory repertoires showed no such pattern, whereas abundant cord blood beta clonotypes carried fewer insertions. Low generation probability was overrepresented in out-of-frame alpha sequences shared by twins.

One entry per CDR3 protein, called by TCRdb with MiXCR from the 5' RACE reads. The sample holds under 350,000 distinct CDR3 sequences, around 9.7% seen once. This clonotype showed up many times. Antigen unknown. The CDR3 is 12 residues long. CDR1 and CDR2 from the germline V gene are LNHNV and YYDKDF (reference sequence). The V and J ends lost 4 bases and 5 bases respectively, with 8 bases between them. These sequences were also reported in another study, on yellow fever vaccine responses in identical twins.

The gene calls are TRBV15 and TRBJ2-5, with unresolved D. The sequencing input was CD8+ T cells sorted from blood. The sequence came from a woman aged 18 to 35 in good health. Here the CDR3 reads CATSTNRETQYF. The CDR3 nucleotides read TGTGCCACCAGCACCAATAGGGAGACCCAGTACTTC.